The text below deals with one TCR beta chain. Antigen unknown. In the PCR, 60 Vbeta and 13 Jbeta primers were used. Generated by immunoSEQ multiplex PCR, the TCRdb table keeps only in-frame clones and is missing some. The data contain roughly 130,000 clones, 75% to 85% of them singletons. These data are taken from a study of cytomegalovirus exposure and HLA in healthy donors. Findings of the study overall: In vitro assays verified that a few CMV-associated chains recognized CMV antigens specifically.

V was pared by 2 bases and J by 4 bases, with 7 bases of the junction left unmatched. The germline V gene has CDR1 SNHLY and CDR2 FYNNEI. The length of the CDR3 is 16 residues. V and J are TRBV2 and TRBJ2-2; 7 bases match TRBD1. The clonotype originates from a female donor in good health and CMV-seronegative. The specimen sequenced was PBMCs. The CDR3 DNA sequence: TGTGCCAGCAGTGAACTTAGGGGGCGAGCCACCGGGGAGCTGTTTTTT. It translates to CASSELRGRATGELFF. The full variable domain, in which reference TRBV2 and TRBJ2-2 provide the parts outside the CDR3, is EPEVTQTPSHQVTQMGQEVILRCVPISNHLYFYWYRQILGQKVEFLVSFYNNEISEKSEIFDDQFSVERPDGSNFTLKIRSTKLEDSAMYFCASSELRGRATGELFFGEGSRLTVL.